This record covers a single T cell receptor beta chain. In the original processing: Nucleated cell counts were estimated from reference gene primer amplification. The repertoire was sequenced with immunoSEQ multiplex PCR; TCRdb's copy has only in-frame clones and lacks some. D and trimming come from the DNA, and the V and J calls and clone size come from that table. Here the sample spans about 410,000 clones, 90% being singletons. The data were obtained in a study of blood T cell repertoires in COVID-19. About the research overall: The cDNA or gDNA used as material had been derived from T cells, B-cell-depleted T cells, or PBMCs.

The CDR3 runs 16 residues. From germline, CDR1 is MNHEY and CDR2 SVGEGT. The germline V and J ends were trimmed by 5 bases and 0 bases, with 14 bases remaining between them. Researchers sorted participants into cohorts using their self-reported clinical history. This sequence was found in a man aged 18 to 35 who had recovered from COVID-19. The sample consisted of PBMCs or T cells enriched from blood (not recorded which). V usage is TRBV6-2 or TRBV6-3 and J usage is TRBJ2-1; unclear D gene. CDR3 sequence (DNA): TGTGCCAGCAGTGACCGCCTTGGCGGCTCCTACAATGAGCAGTTCTTC. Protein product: CASSDRLGGSYNEQFF.